A selection of T cell receptor beta chains follows, all from one sample in a study of T cell responses to AZD1222 COVID-19 vaccine. The method was immunoSEQ multiplex PCR; TCRdb's version includes in-frame clones alone and lacks a portion of them. The data contain roughly 100,000 clones, nearly 90% of them seen just once; the ten biggest clones take up 13%. The sequencing used peripheral blood, collected on day 0 of AZD1222 vaccination. All receptors come from an adult in good health. Each CDR3 is given with its conserved first and last residue. D genes are given only for firm matches. For some rows the clone size is stated as once, few or many, or as a class when expanded; others skip it.

size: once; V: TRBV7-2; J: TRBJ1-5; D: -; CDR3: CASSLSSGGNQPQHF; DNA: TGTGCCAGCAGCTTATCTTCAGGGGGCAATCAGCCCCAGCATTTT
size: -; V: TRBV5-6; J: TRBJ2-7; D: -; CDR3: CASSLAGLEQYF; DNA: TGTGCCAGCAGCTTGGCAGGGCTCGAGCAGTACTTC
size: once; V: TRBV7-2; J: TRBJ2-1; D: TRBD2; CDR3: CASSRSSGGPDEQFF; DNA: TGTGCCAGCAGCCGTTCGAGCGGGGGGCCGGATGAGCAGTTCTTC
size: -; V: TRBV19; J: TRBJ1-5; D: -; CDR3: CASSTGRNQPQHF; DNA: TGTGCCAGTAGTACAGGGAGGAATCAGCCCCAGCATTTT
size: -; V: TRBV4-2; J: TRBJ2-1; D: -; CDR3: CASSLLNEQFF; DNA: TGTGCCAGCAGCCTCCTCAATGAGCAGTTCTTC
size: -; V: TRBV7-2; J: TRBJ1-1; D: -; CDR3: CASSLTENTEAFF; DNA: TGTGCCAGCAGCCTCACAGAGAACACTGAAGCTTTCTTT
size: once; V: TRBV6-5; J: TRBJ2-7; D: TRBD1; CDR3: CASSGTGSSYEQYF; DNA: TGTGCCAGCAGCGGGACAGGGTCTTCCTACGAGCAGTACTTC
size: -; V: TRBV24-1; J: TRBJ2-1; D: TRBD1; CDR3: CATTGTGGSYNEQFF; DNA: TGTGCCACCACCGGGACAGGGGGCTCCTACAATGAGCAGTTCTTC
size: once; V: TRBV7-9; J: TRBJ1-3; D: -; CDR3: CASSFLGVNTIYF; DNA: TGTGCCAGCAGCTTTTTAGGAGTAAACACCATATATTTT
size: -; V: TRBV5-1; J: TRBJ1-2; D: -; CDR3: CASSLEREGYGYTF; DNA: TGCGCCAGCAGCTTGGAAAGGGAGGGCTATGGCTACACCTTC
size: -; V: TRBV2; J: TRBJ1-1; D: -; CDR3: CASSGRFETTEAFF; DNA: TGTGCCAGCAGCGGACGGTTCGAGACCACTGAAGCTTTCTTT
size: once; V: TRBV18; J: TRBJ1-4; D: -; CDR3: CASSPRGNEKLFF; DNA: TGTGCCAGCTCACCACGTGGGAATGAAAAACTGTTTTTT
size: -; V: TRBV5-5; J: TRBJ1-4; D: TRBD1; CDR3: CASSLQPGTGVLTNEKLFF; DNA: TGTGCCAGCAGCCTACAGCCCGGGACAGGGGTCTTGACTAATGAAAAACTGTTTTTT
size: -; V: TRBV29-1; J: TRBJ2-7; D: TRBD2; CDR3: CSVVSRGELTDEQYF; DNA: TGCAGCGTTGTAAGCCGGGGGGAACTGACTGACGAGCAGTACTTC
size: -; V: TRBV3-1/TRBV3-2; J: TRBJ1-1; D: -; CDR3: CASSQVVGAYTEAFF; DNA: TGTGCCAGCAGCCAAGTCGTGGGCGCATATACTGAAGCTTTCTTT
size: once; V: TRBV2; J: TRBJ1-3; D: -; CDR3: CASSPEGLSGNTIYF; DNA: TGTGCCAGCAGCCCCGAGGGGCTCTCTGGAAACACCATATATTTT
size: -; V: TRBV28; J: TRBJ1-2; D: -; CDR3: CASSGGTEYGYTF; DNA: TGTGCCAGCAGCGGAGGTACCGAATATGGCTACACCTTC
size: -; V: TRBV9; J: TRBJ1-2; D: TRBD1; CDR3: CASSVEDRGLSGYTF; DNA: TGTGCCAGCAGCGTAGAAGACAGGGGGCTTAGTGGCTACACCTTC
size: few; V: TRBV5-1; J: TRBJ1-1; D: -; CDR3: CASRLVGDKDTEAFF; DNA: TGCGCCAGCAGATTGGTAGGGGATAAGGACACTGAAGCTTTCTTT
size: -; V: TRBV13; J: TRBJ2-2; D: -; CDR3: CASSTGGGNTGELFF; DNA: TGTGCCAGCAGCACAGGAGGAGGGAACACCGGGGAGCTGTTTTTT
size: -; V: TRBV28; J: TRBJ1-2; D: -; CDR3: CASSPPANYGYTF; DNA: TGTGCCAGCAGTCCGCCGGCTAACTATGGCTACACCTTC
size: -; V: TRBV6-1; J: TRBJ2-5; D: -; CDR3: CASSFGQQETQYF; DNA: TGTGCCAGCAGTTTTGGACAGCAAGAGACCCAGTACTTC
size: -; V: TRBV27; J: TRBJ2-2; D: -; CDR3: CASSFSGYTGELFF; DNA: TGTGCCAGCAGTTTCTCAGGCTACACCGGGGAGCTGTTTTTT
size: -; V: TRBV30; J: TRBJ1-1; D: -; CDR3: CAWKQSYTEAFF; DNA: TGTGCCTGGAAGCAGAGCTACACTGAAGCTTTCTTT
size: once; V: TRBV30; J: TRBJ2-7; D: -; CDR3: CAWGGTLVYEQYF; DNA: TGTGCCTGGGGGGGGACCCTAGTCTACGAGCAGTACTTC
size: -; V: TRBV2; J: TRBJ2-1; D: -; CDR3: CASSRDYNEQFF; DNA: TGTGCCAGCAGTAGGGACTACAATGAGCAGTTCTTC
size: -; V: TRBV2; J: TRBJ1-2; D: -; CDR3: CASSLRDNLYGYTF; DNA: TGTGCCAGCAGCCTCCGGGACAATCTCTATGGCTACACCTTC
size: -; V: TRBV25-1; J: TRBJ2-7; D: -; CDR3: CASSESVAGNYEQYF; DNA: TGTGCCAGCAGTGAATCCGTAGCAGGTAACTACGAGCAGTACTTC
size: -; V: TRBV24-1; J: TRBJ2-1; D: -; CDR3: CATSDGRYNEQFF; DNA: TGTGCCACCAGTGACGGCCGTTACAATGAGCAGTTCTTC
size: -; V: TRBV5-1; J: TRBJ1-1; D: -; CDR3: CASSVGTVNTEAFF; DNA: TGCGCCAGCAGCGTGGGGACTGTGAACACTGAAGCTTTCTTT
size: -; V: TRBV5-8; J: TRBJ2-7; D: -; CDR3: CASGMGRSYEQYF; DNA: TGTGCCAGCGGGATGGGCCGGTCCTACGAGCAGTACTTC
size: -; V: TRBV7-8; J: TRBJ2-7; D: -; CDR3: CASTIAQEQYF; DNA: TGTGCCAGCACCATCGCCCAGGAGCAGTACTTC
size: once; V: TRBV11-1; J: TRBJ2-1; D: TRBD1; CDR3: CASGMNRGKHEQFF; DNA: TGTGCCAGCGGGATGAACAGGGGTAAGCATGAGCAGTTCTTC
size: few; V: TRBV2; J: TRBJ2-7; D: TRBD1; CDR3: CASSAGTGRYEQYF; DNA: TGTGCCAGCAGCGCGGGGACAGGGCGGTACGAGCAGTACTTC
size: -; V: TRBV12-5; J: TRBJ1-4; D: TRBD1; CDR3: CASGAGTALEKLFF; DNA: TGTGCTAGTGGTGCCGGGACAGCTCTGGAAAAACTGTTTTTT
size: -; V: TRBV9; J: TRBJ1-4; D: -; CDR3: CASSAGGVGMGEKLFF; DNA: TGTGCCAGCAGCGCTGGGGGCGTCGGCATGGGTGAAAAACTGTTTTTT
size: once; V: TRBV12-3/TRBV12-4; J: TRBJ1-1; D: -; CDR3: CASSLASFGAFF; DNA: TGTGCCAGCAGTTTAGCGTCCTTCGGGGCTTTCTTT
size: -; V: TRBV19; J: TRBJ1-1; D: TRBD1; CDR3: CASSTTGPTEAFF; DNA: TGTGCCAGTAGTACGACAGGGCCCACTGAAGCTTTCTTT
size: -; V: TRBV4-1; J: TRBJ2-3; D: TRBD2; CDR3: CASSQDQAGGARPTDTQYF; DNA: TGCGCCAGCAGCCAAGATCAGGCGGGGGGGGCACGTCCCACAGATACGCAGTATTTT
size: -; V: TRBV6-1; J: TRBJ2-5; D: TRBD2; CDR3: CASSAAGTSGETQYF; DNA: TGTGCCAGCAGTGCAGCGGGGACTTCGGGAGAGACCCAGTACTTC
size: -; V: TRBV2; J: TRBJ2-5; D: TRBD1; CDR3: CASKGADPFFGTQYF; DNA: TGTGCCAGCAAGGGGGCGGACCCTTTTTTCGGGACCCAGTACTTC
size: once; V: TRBV7-2; J: TRBJ1-1; D: -; CDR3: CASSLSGGTNTEAFF; DNA: TGTGCCAGCAGCTTATCGGGGGGAACGAACACTGAAGCTTTCTTT
size: -; V: TRBV12-5; J: TRBJ2-7; D: -; CDR3: CASGLVGAGSGEQYF; DNA: TGTGCTAGTGGTTTGGTAGGGGCAGGTTCTGGAGAGCAGTACTTC
size: -; V: TRBV5-6; J: TRBJ2-5; D: TRBD2; CDR3: CASRGSGKETQYF; DNA: TGTGCCAGCAGGGGGAGCGGGAAAGAGACCCAGTACTTC
size: -; V: TRBV25-1; J: TRBJ2-3; D: TRBD2; CDR3: CASSGDSGGRVDTQYF; DNA: TGTGCCAGCAGTGGAGATAGCGGGGGGCGGGTAGATACGCAGTATTTT
size: once; V: TRBV4-2; J: TRBJ2-3; D: TRBD2; CDR3: CASSQEDAGGPAGDTQYF; DNA: TGTGCCAGCAGCCAAGAGGATGCGGGGGGCCCAGCCGGAGATACGCAGTATTTT
size: -; V: TRBV11-1; J: TRBJ2-1; D: TRBD1; CDR3: CASSSDRTPYNEQFF; DNA: TGTGCCAGCAGCTCGGACAGGACCCCCTACAATGAGCAGTTCTTC
size: -; V: TRBV5-6; J: TRBJ1-3; D: -; CDR3: CASSLTPENTIYF; DNA: TGTGCCAGCAGCTTGACCCCCGAGAACACCATATATTTT
size: -; V: TRBV19; J: TRBJ1-5; D: TRBD1; CDR3: CASSRQGAKERPQHF; DNA: TGTGCCAGTAGCAGACAGGGGGCAAAGGAGCGGCCCCAGCATTTT
size: -; V: TRBV3-1/TRBV3-2; J: TRBJ1-1; D: -; CDR3: CASSPGGRGAFF; DNA: TGTGCCAGCAGCCCGGGGGGCAGGGGAGCTTTCTTT
size: -; V: TRBV18; J: TRBJ2-1; D: TRBD1; CDR3: CASSPERPGQGGNEQFF; DNA: TGTGCCAGCTCACCGGAACGTCCGGGACAGGGGGGCAATGAGCAGTTCTTC